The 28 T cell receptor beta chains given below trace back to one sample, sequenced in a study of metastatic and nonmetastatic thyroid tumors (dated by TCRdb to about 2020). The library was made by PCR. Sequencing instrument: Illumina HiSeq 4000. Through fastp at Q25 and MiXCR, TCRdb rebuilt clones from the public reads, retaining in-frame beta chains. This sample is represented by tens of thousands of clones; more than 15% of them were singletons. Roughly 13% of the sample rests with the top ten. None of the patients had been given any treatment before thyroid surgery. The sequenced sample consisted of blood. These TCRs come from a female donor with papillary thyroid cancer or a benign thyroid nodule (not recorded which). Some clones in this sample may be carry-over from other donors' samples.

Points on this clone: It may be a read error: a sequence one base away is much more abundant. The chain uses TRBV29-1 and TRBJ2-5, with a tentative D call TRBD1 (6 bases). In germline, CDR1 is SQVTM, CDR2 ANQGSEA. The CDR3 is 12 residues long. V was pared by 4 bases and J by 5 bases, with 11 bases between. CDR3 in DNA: TGCAGCGTTGCAGGGGAGTGGGAGACCCAGTACTTC. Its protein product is CSVAGEWETQYF.

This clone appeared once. Here the CDR3 reads CASSLEAGVGETQYF. The CDR3 DNA is TGCGCCAGCAGCTTGGAGGCGGGAGTGGGAGAGACCCAGTACTTC. This chain links TRBV5-1 with TRBJ2-5; 7 bases fit TRBD2. The CDR3 has 15 residues. J was trimmed by 4 bases and V by 0 bases; bases with no gene match: 6. In germline, CDR1 is SGHRS, CDR2 YFSETQ.

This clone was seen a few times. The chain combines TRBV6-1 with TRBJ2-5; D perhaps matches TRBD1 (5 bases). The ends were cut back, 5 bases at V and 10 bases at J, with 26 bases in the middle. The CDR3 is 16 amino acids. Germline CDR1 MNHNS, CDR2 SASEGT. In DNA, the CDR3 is TGTGCCAGCAGTCCTAACGGCCTTGGCCAGTTGCAGGGCCAGTACTTC. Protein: CASSPNGLGQLQGQYF.

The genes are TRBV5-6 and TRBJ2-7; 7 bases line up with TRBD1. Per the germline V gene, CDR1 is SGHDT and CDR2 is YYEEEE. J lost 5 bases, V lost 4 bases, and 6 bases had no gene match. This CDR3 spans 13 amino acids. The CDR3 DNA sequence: TGTGCCAGCAGCCCTCAGGGGGTTGACGAGCAGTACTTC. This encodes CASSPQGVDEQYF.

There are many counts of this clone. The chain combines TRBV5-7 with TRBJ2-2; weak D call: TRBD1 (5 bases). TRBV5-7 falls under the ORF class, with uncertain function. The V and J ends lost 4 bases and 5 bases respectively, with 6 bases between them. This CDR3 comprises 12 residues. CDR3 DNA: TGTGCCAGCAGCCGGACAACCGGGGAGCTGTTTTTT. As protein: CASSRTTGELFF.

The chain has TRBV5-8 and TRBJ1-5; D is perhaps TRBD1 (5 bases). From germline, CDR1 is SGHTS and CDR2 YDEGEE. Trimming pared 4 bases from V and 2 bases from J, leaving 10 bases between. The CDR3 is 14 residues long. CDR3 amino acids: CASSAPGRNQPQHF. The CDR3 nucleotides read TGTGCCAGCAGCGCCCCGGGACGCAATCAGCCCCAGCATTTT.

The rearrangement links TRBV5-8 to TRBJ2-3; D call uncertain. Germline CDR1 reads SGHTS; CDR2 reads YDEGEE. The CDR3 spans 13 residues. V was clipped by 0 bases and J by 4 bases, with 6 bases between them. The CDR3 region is CASSLVGADTQYF. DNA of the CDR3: TGTGCCAGCAGCTTGGTTGGCGCAGATACGCAGTATTTT. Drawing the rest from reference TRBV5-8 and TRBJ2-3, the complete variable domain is EAGVTQSPTHLIKTRGQQATLRCSPISGHTSVYWYQQALGLGLQFLLWYDEGEERNRGNFPPRFSGRQFPNYSSELNVNALELEDSALYLCASSLVGADTQYFGPGTRLTVL.

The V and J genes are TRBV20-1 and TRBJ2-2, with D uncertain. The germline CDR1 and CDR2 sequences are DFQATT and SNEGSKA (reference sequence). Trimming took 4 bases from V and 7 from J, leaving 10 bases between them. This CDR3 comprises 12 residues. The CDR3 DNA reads TGCAGTGCTATAGGTGCTGGCGGGGAGCTGTTTTTT. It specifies CSAIGAGGELFF.

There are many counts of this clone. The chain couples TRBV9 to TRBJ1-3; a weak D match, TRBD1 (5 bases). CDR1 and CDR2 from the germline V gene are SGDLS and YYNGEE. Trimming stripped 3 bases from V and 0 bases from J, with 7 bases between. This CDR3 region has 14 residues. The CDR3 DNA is TGTGCCAGCAGCGGGGGGGTCTCTGGAAACACCATATATTTT. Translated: CASSGGVSGNTIYF. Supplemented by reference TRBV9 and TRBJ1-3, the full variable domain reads DSGVTQTPKHLITATGQRVTLRCSPRSGDLSVYWYQQSLDQGLQFLIQYYNGEERAKGNILERFSAQQFPDLHSELNLSSLELGDSALYFCASSGGVSGNTIYFGEGSWLTVV.

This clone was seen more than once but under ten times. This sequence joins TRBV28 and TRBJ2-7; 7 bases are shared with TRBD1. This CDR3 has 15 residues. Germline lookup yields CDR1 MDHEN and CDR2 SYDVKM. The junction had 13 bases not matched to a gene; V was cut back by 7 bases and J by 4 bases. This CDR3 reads CASNLQGSPTYEQYF. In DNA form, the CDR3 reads TGTGCCAGCAACCTACAGGGGTCACCGACTTACGAGCAGTACTTC.

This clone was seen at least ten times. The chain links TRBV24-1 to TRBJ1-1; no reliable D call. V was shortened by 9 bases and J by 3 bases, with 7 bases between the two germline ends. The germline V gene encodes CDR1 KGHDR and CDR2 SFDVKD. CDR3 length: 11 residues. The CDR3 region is CATSWDTEAFF. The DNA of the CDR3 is TGTGCCACCTCCTGGGACACTGAAGCTTTCTTT.

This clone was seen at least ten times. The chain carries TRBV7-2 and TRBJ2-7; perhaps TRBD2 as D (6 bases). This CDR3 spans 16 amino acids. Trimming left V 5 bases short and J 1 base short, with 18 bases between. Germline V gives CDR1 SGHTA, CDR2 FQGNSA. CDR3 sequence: CASSALRDGVSYEQYF. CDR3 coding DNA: TGTGCCAGCAGCGCCCTGCGGGACGGTGTATCCTACGAGCAGTACTTC.

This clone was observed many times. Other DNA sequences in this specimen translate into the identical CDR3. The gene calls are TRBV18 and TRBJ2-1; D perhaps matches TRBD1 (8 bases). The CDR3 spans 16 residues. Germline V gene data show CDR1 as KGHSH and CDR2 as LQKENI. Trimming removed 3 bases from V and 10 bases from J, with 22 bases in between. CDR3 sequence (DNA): TGTGCCAGCTCACCCCCGCGGGGGCAGGGGGCATGGGAGCAGTTCTTC. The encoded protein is CASSPPRGQGAWEQFF.

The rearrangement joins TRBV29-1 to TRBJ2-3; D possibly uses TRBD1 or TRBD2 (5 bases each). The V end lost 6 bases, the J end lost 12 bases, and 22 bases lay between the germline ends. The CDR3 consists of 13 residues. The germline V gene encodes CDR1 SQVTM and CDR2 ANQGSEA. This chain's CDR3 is CSVRPAAGSPQYF. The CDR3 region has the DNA TGCAGCGTCCGCCCGGCTGCAGGGAGCCCACAGTATTTT.

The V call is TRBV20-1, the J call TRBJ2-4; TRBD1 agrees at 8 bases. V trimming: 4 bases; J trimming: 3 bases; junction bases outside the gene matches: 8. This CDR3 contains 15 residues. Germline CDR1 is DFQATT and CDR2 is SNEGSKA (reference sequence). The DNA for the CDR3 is TGCAGTGCTATGGCAGGGGGCTGGGGCAAAAACATTCAGTACTTC. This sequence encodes CSAMAGGWGKNIQYF.

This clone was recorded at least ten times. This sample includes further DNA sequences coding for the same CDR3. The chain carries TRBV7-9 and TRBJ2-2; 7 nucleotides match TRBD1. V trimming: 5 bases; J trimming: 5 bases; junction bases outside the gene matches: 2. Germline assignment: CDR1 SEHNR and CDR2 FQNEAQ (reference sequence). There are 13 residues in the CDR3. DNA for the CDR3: TGTGCCAGCAGCACACAGGGGACCGGGGAGCTGTTTTTT. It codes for CASSTQGTGELFF.

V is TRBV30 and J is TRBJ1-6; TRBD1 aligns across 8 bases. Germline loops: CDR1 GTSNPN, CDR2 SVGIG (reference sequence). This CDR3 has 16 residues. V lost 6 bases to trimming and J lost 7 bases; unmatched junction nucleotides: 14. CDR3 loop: CACIAVWTGKNSPLHF. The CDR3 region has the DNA TGTGCCTGTATCGCTGTCTGGACAGGGAAGAATTCACCCCTCCACTTT.

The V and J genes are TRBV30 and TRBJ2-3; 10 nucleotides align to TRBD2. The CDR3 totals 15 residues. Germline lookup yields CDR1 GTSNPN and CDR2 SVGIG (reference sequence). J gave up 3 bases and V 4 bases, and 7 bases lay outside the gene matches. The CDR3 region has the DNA TGTGCCTGGACTGCTAGCGGGAGTTTGACAGATACGCAGTATTTT. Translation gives CAWTASGSLTDTQYF.

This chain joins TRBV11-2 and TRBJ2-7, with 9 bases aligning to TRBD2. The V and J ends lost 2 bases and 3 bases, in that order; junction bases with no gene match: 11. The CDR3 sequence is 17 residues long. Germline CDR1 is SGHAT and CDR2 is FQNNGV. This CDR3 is CASSLNPWERGDYEQYF. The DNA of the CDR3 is TGTGCCAGCAGCTTAAATCCTTGGGAGCGGGGGGACTACGAGCAGTACTTC.

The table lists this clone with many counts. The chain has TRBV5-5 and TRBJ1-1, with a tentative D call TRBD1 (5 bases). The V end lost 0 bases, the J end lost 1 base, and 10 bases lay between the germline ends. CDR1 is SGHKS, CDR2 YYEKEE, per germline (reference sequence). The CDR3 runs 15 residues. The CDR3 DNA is TGTGCCAGCAGCTTGGAGGGGCTGGGGAACACTGAAGCTTTCTTT. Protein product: CASSLEGLGNTEAFF.

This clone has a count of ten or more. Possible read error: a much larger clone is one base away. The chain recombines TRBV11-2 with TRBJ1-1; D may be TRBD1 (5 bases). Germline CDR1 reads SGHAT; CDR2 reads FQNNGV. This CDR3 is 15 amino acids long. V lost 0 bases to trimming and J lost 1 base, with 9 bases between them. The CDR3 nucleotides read TGTGCCAGCAGCTTAGAGGAACAGGCGAACACTGAAGCTTTCTTT. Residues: CASSLEEQANTEAFF.

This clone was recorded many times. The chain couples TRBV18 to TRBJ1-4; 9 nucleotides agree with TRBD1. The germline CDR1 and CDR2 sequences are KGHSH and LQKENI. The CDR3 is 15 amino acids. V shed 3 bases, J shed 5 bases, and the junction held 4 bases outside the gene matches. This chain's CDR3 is CASSPGTGTNEKLFF. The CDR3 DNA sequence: TGTGCCAGCTCACCGGGGACAGGGACCAATGAAAAACTGTTTTTT.

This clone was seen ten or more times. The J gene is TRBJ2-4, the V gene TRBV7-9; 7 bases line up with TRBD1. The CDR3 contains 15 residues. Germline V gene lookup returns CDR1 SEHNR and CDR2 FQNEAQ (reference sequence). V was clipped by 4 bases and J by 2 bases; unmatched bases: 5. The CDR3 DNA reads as TGTGCCAGCAGCTCGGGACAGACCCCCAAAAACATTCAGTACTTC. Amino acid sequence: CASSSGQTPKNIQYF. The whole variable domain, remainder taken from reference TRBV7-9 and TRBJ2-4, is DTGVSQNPRHKITKRGQNVTFRCDPISEHNRLYWYRQTLGQGPEFLTYFQNEAQLEKSRLLSDRFSAERPKGSFSTLEIQRTEQGDSAMYLCASSSGQTPKNIQYFGAGTRLSVL.

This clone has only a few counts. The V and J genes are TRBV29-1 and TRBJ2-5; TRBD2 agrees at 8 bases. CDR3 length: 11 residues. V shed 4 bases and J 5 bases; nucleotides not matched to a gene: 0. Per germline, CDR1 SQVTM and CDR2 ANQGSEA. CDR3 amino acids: CSVGGGETQYF. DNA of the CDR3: TGCAGCGTTGGCGGGGGGGAGACCCAGTACTTC.

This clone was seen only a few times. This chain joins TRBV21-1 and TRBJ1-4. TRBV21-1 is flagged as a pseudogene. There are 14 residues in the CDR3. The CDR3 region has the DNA TGTGCCAGCAGCAAGGGGACAACTAATGAAAAACTGTTTTTT. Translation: CASSKGTTNEKLFF.

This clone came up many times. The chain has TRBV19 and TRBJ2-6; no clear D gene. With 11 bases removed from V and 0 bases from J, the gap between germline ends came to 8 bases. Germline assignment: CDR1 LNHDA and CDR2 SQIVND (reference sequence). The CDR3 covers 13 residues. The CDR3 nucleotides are TGTGCCGCAAAAAACTCTGGGGCCAACGTCCTGACTTTC. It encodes CAAKNSGANVLTF.

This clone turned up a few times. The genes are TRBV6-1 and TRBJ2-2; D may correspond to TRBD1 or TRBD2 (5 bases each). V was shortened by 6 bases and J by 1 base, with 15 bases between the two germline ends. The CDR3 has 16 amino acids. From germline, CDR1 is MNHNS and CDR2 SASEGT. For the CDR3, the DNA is TGTGCCAGCAGGATCAGAGGGGCCTTGAACACCGGGGAGCTGTTTTTT. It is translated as CASRIRGALNTGELFF.

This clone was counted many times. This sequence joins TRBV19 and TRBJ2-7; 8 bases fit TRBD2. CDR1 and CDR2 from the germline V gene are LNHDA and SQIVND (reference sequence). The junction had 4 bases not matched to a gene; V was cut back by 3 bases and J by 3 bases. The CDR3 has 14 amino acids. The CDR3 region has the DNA TGTGCCAGTAGTATGAGCGGGAGTATCTACGAGCAGTACTTC. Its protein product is CASSMSGSIYEQYF.